The present entry profiles one T cell receptor (beta chain) with its context. Its antigen is undetermined. Original processing notes: A classifier of distant metastasis in papillary thyroid cancer was built from CDR3 differences (across clinicopathological groups). TCRdb re-called the PCR reads with MiXCR. Clone size and V and J calls follow TCRdb, not the original study. This sample has more than 35,000 clones, with about a sixth found just once. The sample belongs to a study of metastatic and nonmetastatic thyroid tumors. Study as a whole: Repertoire data that came from the blood and tumor or nodule tissue of malignant and benign thyroid patients were compared. The study, taken as a whole, reports: In blood and tumor, TCR beta diversity was reportedly significantly higher in malignant thyroid tumors than in benign nodules.

None of the patients had undergone any treatment ahead of thyroid surgery. CDR1 is MGHRA and CDR2 is YSYEKL in the germline V gene. Trimming removed 1 base at V and 4 bases at J, with 8 bases between. The CDR3 spans 13 residues. Material for sequencing was blood. This chain connects TRBV4-1 to TRBJ2-7; D is ambiguous. This receptor was identified in a male donor with papillary thyroid cancer or a benign thyroid nodule (not recorded which). Some clones in this sample may be carry-over from other donors' samples. CDR3 region: CASSQARWYEQYF. The CDR3 nucleotides are TGCGCCAGCAGCCAAGCGAGGTGGTACGAGCAGTACTTC.